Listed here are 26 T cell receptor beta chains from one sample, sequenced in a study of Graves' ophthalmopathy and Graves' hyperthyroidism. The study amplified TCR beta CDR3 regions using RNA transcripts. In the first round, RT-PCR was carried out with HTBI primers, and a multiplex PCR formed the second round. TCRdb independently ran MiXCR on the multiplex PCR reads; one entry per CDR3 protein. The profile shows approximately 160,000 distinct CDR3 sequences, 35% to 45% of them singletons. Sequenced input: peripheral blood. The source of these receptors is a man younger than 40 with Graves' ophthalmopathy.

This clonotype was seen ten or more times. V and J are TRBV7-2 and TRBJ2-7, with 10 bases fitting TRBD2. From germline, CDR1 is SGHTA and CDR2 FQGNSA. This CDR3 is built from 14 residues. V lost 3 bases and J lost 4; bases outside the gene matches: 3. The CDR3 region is CASSFGLAEYEQYF. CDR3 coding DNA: TGTGCCAGCAGCTTCGGACTAGCGGAGTACGAGCAGTACTTC.

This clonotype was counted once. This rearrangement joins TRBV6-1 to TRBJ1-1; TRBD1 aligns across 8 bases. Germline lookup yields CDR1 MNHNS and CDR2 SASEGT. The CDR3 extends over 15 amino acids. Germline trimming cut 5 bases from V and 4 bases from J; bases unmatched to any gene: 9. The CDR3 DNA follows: TGTGCCAGCAGTCCGCGCAGGGGGCACGGCACTGAAGCTTTCTTT. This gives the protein CASSPRRGHGTEAFF.

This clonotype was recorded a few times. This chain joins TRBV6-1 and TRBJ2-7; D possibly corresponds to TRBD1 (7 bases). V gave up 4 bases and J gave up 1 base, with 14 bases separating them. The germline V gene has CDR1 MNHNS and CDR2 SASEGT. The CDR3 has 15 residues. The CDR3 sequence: CASSGDWTGSYEQYF. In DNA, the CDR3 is TGTGCCAGCAGTGGGGACTGGACAGGTTCCTACGAGCAGTACTTC.

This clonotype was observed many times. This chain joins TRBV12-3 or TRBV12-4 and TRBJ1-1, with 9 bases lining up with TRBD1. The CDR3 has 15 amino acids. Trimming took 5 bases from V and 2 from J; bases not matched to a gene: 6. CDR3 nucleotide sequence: TGTGCCAGCAGTCAGAGGACAGGGGTAAACACTGAAGCTTTCTTT. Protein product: CASSQRTGVNTEAFF.

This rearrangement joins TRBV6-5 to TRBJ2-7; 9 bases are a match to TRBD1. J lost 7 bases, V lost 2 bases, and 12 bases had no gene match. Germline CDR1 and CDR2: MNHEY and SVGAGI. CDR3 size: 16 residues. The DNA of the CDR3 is TGTGCCAGCAGTTACCAGTACGGGGACAGGGTGGAAGAGCAGTACTTC. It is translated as CASSYQYGDRVEEQYF.

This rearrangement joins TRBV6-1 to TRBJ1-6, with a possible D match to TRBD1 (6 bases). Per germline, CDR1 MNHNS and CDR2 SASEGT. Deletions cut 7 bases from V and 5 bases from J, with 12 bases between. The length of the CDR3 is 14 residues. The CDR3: CASTPGQNNSPLHF. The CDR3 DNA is TGTGCCAGCACCCCAGGACAGAATAATTCACCCCTCCACTTT.

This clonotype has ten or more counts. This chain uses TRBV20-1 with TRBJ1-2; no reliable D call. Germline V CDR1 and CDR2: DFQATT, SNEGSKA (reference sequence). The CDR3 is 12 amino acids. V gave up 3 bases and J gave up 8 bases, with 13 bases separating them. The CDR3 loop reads CSASDGVGGYTF. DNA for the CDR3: TGCAGTGCTAGCGACGGTGTTGGGGGCTACACCTTC.

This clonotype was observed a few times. The DNA of the CDR3 is TGTGCCAGCAGCAACAGGGCGGCAGAGACCCAGTACTTC. It translates to CASSNRAAETQYF. The chain uses TRBV7-2 and TRBJ2-5, with D tentatively TRBD1 (6 bases). In germline, CDR1 is SGHTA, CDR2 FQGNSA. CDR3 size: 13 residues. Trimming took 5 bases from V and 4 from J, leaving 11 bases between them.

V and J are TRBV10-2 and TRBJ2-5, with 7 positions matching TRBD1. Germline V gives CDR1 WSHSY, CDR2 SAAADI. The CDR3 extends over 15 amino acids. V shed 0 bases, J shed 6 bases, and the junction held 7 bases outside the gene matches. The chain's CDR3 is CASSESSPGGKTQYF. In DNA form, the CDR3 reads TGCGCCAGCAGTGAGTCGTCCCCAGGGGGAAAGACCCAGTACTTC.

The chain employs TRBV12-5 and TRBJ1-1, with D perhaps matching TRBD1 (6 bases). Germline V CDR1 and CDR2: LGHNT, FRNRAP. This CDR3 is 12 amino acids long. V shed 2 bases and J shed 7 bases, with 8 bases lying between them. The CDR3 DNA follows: TGTGCTAGTGGTTTGTTACAGGGTGAAGCTTTCTTT. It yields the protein CASGLLQGEAFF.

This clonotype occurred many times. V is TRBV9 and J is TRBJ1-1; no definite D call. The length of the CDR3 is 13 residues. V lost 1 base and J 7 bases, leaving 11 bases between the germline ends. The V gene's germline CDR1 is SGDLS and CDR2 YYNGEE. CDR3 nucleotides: TGTGCCAGCAGCGTATGGGAACGGGATGAAGCTTTCTTT. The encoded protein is CASSVWERDEAFF.

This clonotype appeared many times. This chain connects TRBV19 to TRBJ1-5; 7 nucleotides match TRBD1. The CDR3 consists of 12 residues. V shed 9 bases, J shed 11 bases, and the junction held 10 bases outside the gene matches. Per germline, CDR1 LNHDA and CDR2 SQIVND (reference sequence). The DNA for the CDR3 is TGTGCCAGCCGGGACAGTTTCGTGGCCCAGCATTTT. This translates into CASRDSFVAQHF.

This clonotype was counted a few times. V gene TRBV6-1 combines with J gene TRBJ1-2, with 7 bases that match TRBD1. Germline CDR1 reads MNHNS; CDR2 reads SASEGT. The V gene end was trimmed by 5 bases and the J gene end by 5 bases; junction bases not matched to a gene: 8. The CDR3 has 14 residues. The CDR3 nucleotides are TGTGCCAGCAGTCTCGGGACAGCCGATTATGGCTACACCTTC. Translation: CASSLGTADYGYTF.

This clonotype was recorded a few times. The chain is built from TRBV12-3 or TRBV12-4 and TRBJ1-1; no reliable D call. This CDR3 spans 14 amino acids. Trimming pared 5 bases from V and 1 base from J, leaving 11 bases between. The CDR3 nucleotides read TGTGCCAGCAGTCACCGGGCGTCGAACACTGAAGCTTTCTTT. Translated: CASSHRASNTEAFF.

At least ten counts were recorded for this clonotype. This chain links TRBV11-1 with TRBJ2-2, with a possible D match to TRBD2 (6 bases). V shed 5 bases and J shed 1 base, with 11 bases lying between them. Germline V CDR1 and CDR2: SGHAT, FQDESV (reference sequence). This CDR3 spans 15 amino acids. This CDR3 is CASSRGTVNTGELFF. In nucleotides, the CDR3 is TGTGCCAGCAGCCGCGGGACGGTGAACACCGGGGAGCTGTTTTTT.

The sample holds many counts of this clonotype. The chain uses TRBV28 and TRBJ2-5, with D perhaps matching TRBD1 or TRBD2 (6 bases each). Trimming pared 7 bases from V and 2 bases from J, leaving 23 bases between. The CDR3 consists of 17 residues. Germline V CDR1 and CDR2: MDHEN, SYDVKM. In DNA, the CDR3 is TGTGCCAGCAAATATAGCGGCATCCTGGGGACACAAGAGACCCAGTACTTC. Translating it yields CASKYSGILGTQETQYF.

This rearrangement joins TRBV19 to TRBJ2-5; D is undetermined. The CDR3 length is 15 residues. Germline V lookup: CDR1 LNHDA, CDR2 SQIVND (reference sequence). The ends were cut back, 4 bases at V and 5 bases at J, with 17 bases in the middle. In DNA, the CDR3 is TGTGCCAGTAGTAGCCACGACGCGATGGGTGAGACCCAGTACTTC. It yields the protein CASSSHDAMGETQYF.

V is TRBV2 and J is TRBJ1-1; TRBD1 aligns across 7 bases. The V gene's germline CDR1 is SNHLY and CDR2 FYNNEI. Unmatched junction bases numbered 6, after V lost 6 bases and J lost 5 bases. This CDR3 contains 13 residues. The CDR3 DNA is TGTGCCAGCAGGGAAACAGGGGTAACTGAAGCTTTCTTT. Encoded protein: CASRETGVTEAFF.

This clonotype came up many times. Here the CDR3 reads CASSAPRFLTTYTGELFF. The CDR3 nucleotides are TGTGCCAGCAGTGCCCCTCGGTTCTTGACTACCTACACCGGGGAGCTGTTTTTT. This chain links TRBV28 with TRBJ2-2; weak D call: TRBD2 (5 bases). V lost 5 bases and J 3 bases, leaving 22 bases between the germline ends. Germline V lookup: CDR1 MDHEN, CDR2 SYDVKM. The CDR3 has 18 amino acids.

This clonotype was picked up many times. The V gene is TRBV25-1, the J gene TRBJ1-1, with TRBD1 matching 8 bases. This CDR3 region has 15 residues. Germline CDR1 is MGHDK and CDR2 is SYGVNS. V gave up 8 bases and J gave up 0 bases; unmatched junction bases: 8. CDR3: CASQGQGWVNTEAFF. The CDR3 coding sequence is TGTGCCAGCCAAGGACAGGGTTGGGTGAACACTGAAGCTTTCTTT.

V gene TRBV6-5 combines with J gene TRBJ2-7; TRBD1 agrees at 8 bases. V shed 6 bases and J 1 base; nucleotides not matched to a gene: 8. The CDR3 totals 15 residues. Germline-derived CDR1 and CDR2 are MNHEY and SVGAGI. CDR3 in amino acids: CASSLTGGRSYEQYF. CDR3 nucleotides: TGTGCCAGCAGCTTAACAGGGGGACGATCCTACGAGCAGTACTTC.

CDR3 protein: CASREASGSTGELFF. The CDR3 DNA sequence: TGTGCCAGCCGCGAGGCTAGCGGGAGTACCGGGGAGCTGTTTTTT. The rearrangement joins TRBV6-1 to TRBJ2-2, with 10 bases lining up with TRBD2. V lost 8 bases and J lost 5; bases outside the gene matches: 8. Germline CDR1 is MNHNS and CDR2 is SASEGT. The CDR3 is 15 amino acids.

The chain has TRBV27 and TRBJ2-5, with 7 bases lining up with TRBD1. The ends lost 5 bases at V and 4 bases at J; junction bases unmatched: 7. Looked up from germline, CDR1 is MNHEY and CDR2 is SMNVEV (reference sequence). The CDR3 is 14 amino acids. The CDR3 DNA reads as TGTGCCAGCAGTCGACAGGGTAGAATAGAGACCCAGTACTTC. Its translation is CASSRQGRIETQYF.

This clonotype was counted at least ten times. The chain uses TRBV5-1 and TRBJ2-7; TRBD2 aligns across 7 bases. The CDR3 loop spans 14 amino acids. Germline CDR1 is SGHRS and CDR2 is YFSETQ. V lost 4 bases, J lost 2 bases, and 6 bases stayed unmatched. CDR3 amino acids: CASSPGTTAYEQYF. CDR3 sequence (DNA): TGCGCCAGCAGCCCCGGGACTACCGCCTACGAGCAGTACTTC.

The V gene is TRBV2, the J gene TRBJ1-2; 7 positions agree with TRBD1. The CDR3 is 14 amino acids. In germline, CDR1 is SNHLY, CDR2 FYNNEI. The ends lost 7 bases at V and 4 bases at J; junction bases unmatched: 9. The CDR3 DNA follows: TGTGCCAGCACCTGGACAGGAGCGGCCTATGGCTACACCTTC. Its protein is CASTWTGAAYGYTF.

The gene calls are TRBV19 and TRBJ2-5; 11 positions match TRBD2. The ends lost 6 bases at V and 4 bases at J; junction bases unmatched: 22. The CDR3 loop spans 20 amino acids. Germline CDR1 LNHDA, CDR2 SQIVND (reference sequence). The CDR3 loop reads CASSNFTSGSRLWTRETQYF. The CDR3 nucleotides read TGTGCCAGTAGCAACTTTACTAGCGGGAGTCGCCTTTGGACCCGAGAGACCCAGTACTTC.